What follows are 10 T cell receptor beta chains derived from one specimen sequenced in a study of blood T cell repertoires in COVID-19. Measured with immunoSEQ multiplex PCR; TCRdb has only the in-frame clones, and not every one. The data hold roughly 150,000 clones, with 80% observed a single time. Sequenced input: peripheral blood. These receptors all come from a woman between 50 and 59 years old with acute or convalescent COVID-19.

The gene calls are TRBV3-1 (or the pseudogene TRBV3-2) and TRBJ2-6, with no clear D. This CDR3 has 14 residues. Per the germline V gene, CDR1 is LGHDT and CDR2 is YNNKEL (reference sequence). Trimming cost V 3 bases and J 0 bases, with 3 bases left between them. The CDR3 bases are TGTGCCAGCAGCCACAGCTCTGGGGCCAACGTCCTGACTTTC. Its protein is CASSHSSGANVLTF.

J is TRBJ2-1 and V is TRBV27, with a possible D match to TRBD2 (6 bases). Germline CDR1 MNHEY, CDR2 SMNVEV (reference sequence). The CDR3 has 16 residues. V was pared by 6 bases and J by 1 base, with 16 bases between. CDR3 sequence reads: CASSPRRADSYNEQFF. CDR3 bases: TGTGCCAGCAGCCCAAGGAGGGCGGATTCCTACAATGAGCAGTTCTTC.

This clone was picked up a small number of times. The J gene is TRBJ1-6, the V gene TRBV4-2; a possible D gene is TRBD1 (5 bases). The V end was cut by 0 bases, the J end by 5 bases, with 8 bases between. The CDR3 has 15 residues. Germline V lookup: CDR1 LGHNA, CDR2 YNFKEQ. For the CDR3, the DNA is TGTGCCAGCAGCCAAGAGGCAGGGAATAATTCACCCCTCCACTTT. Amino acid sequence: CASSQEAGNNSPLHF.

On this clone itself: This specimen includes other DNA sequences encoding the same CDR3. The rearrangement joins TRBV3-1 (or the pseudogene TRBV3-2) to TRBJ2-7, with TRBD1 identical over 9 bases. J was trimmed by 6 bases and V by 1 base; bases with no gene match: 16. The CDR3 runs 18 residues. The germline CDR1 and CDR2 sequences are LGHDT and YNNKEL (reference sequence). Written as DNA, the CDR3 is TGTGCCAGCAGCCAAGGAGGCAACCGGGACAGGGAGGTGGTCGAGCAGTACTTC. Encoded protein: CASSQGGNRDREVVEQYF.

The genes are TRBV11-3 and TRBJ2-2; D not resolved. V lost 6 bases and J 6 bases, leaving 14 bases between the germline ends. CDR1 and CDR2 (germline): SGHNT, YENEEA. The CDR3 covers 14 residues. The CDR3 region is CASSLSPSAGELFF. In DNA, the CDR3 is TGTGCCAGCAGTCTATCCCCTAGTGCCGGGGAGCTGTTTTTT. Together with reference TRBV11-3 and TRBJ2-2, the CDR3 gives the full variable domain: EAGVVQSPRYKIIEKKQPVAFWCNPISGHNTLYWYLQNLGQGPELLIRYENEEAVDDSQLPKDRFSAERLKGVDSTLKIQPAELGDSAVYLCASSLSPSAGELFFGEGSRLTVL.

V usage is TRBV5-1 and J usage is TRBJ2-1; TRBD2 matches 7 bases. CDR1 is SGHRS and CDR2 is YFSETQ in the germline V gene. V trimming: 4 bases; J trimming: 4 bases; junction bases outside the gene matches: 11. The length of the CDR3 is 16 residues. The CDR3 sequence: CASSLPSAGSYNEQFF. The CDR3 nucleotides read TGCGCCAGCAGCCTCCCCTCAGCGGGGTCTTACAATGAGCAGTTCTTC.

The chain uses TRBV7-3 and TRBJ1-2; unclear D gene. Germline lookup yields CDR1 SGHTA and CDR2 FQGTGA. Trimming took 1 base from V and 6 from J, leaving 15 bases between them. The CDR3 consists of 15 residues. The CDR3 protein is CASSLSGEIGDGYTF. The CDR3 DNA follows: TGTGCCAGCAGCTTAAGTGGGGAGATAGGAGATGGCTACACCTTC.

This chain connects TRBV7-2 to TRBJ1-1, with D perhaps matching TRBD1 (6 bases). V was trimmed by 4 bases and J by 6 bases, leaving 12 bases between them. The germline V gene encodes CDR1 SGHTA and CDR2 FQGNSA. This CDR3 is 13 amino acids long. CDR3 region: CASSSTGRPEAFF. CDR3 in DNA: TGTGCCAGCAGCTCTACAGGGCGGCCTGAAGCTTTCTTT.

This rearrangement joins TRBV6-5 to TRBJ1-1; TRBD1 aligns across 9 bases. Per the germline V gene, CDR1 is MNHEY and CDR2 is SVGAGI. This CDR3 is 15 amino acids long. The ends lost 4 bases at V and 5 bases at J; junction bases unmatched: 8. The CDR3 sequence is CASSSDRGLGTEAFF. The CDR3 region has the DNA TGTGCCAGCAGTTCGGACAGGGGACTTGGGACTGAAGCTTTCTTT.

This rearrangement joins TRBV5-5 to TRBJ1-2, with a weak D call TRBD1 (6 bases). V shed 4 bases and J shed 12 bases, with 16 bases lying between them. The CDR3 has 12 amino acids. Germline loops: CDR1 SGHKS, CDR2 YYEKEE (reference sequence). CDR3 DNA sequence: TGTGCCAGCAGCGTGTTACAGGGTACAAACACCTTC. It yields the protein CASSVLQGTNTF.